A single T cell receptor beta chain is shown here with its context. The target antigen is unknown. The germline V gene encodes CDR1 LNHDA and CDR2 SQIVND (reference sequence). CDR3 length: 15 amino acids. Trimming took 6 bases from V and 0 from J, leaving 14 bases between them. The sample is drawn from a study of T cell repertoires and HLA-DP antigens. The table came from immunoSEQ multiplex PCR; TCRdb's copy has only in-frame clones and leaves some out. The data hold 55,000 to 80,000 clones, with around 77% observed a single time. This rearrangement joins TRBV19 to TRBJ1-1; D is perhaps TRBD1 (5 bases). The TCR sequence derives from a man in his sixties in good health and CMV-seronegative. Sequencing input: CD4+ T cells from PBMCs. CDR3: CASRNRGVMNTEAFF. Here the CDR3 DNA reads TGTGCCAGTAGAAATAGGGGAGTGATGAACACTGAAGCTTTCTTT.